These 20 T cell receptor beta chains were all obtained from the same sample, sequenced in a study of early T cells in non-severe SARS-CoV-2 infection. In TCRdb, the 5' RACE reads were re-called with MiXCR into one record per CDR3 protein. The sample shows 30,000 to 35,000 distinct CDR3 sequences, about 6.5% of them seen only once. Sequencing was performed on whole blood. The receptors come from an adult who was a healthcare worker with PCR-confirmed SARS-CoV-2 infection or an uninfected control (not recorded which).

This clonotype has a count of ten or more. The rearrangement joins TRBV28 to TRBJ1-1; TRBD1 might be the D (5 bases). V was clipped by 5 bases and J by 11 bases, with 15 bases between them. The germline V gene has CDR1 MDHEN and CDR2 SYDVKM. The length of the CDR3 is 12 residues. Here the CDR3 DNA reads TGTGCCAGCAGTGTCGTCAGGGCATTGGCTTTCTTT. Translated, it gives CASSVVRALAFF.

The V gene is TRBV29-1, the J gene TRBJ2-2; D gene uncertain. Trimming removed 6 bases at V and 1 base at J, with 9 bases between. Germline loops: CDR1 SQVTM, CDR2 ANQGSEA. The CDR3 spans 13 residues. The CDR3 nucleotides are TGCAGCGTCGGACCGAAGAACACCGGGGAGCTGTTTTTT. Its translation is CSVGPKNTGELFF.

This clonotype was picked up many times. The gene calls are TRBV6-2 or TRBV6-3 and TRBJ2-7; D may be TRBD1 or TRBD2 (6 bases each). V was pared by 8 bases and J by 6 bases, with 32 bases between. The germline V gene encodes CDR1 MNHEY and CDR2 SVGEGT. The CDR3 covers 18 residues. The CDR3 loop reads CASGSYQSAGARRGEQYF. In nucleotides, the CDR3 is TGTGCCAGCGGATCCTATCAGAGCGCAGGGGCACGGCGGGGCGAGCAGTACTTC.

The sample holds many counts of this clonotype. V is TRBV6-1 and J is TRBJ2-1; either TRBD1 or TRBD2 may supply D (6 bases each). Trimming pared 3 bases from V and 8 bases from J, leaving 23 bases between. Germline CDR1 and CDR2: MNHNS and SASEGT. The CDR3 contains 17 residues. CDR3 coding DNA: TGTGCCAGCAGTGATGATCGCTTTTTTTCGGGGGCGGATGAGCAGTTCTTC. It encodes CASSDDRFFSGADEQFF.

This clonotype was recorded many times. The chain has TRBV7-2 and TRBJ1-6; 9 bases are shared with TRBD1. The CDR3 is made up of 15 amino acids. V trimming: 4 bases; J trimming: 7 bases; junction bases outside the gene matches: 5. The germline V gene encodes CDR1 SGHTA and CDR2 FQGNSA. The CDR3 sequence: CASSSLGQGNSPLHF. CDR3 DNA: TGTGCCAGCAGCTCACTAGGACAGGGGAATTCACCCCTCCACTTT.

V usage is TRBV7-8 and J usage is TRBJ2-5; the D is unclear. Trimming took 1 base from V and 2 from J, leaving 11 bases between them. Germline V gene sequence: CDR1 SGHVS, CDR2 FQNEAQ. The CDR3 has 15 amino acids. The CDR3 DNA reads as TGTGCCAGCAGCTTAGTCCCAGGTCGTCAAGAGACCCAGTACTTC. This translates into CASSLVPGRQETQYF.

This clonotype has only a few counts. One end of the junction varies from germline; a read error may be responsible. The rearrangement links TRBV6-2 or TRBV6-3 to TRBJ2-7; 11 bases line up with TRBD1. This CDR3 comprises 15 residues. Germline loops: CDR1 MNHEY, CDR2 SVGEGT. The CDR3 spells CASSYLDRGRSEQYF. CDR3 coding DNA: TGTGCCAGCAGCTACTTGGACAGGGGGCGAAGCGAGCAGTACTTC.

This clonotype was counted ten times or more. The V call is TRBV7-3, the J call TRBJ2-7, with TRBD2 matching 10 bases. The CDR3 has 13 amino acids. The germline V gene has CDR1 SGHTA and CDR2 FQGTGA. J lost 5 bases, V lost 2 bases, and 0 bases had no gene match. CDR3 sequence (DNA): TGTGCCAGCAGCTTAGGACTAGCGGACGAGCAGTACTTC. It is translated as CASSLGLADEQYF.

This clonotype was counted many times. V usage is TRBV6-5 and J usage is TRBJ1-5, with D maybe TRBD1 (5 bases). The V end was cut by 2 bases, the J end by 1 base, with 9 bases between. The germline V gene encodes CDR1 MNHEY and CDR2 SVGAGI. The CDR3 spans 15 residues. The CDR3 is CASSYQKGSNQPQHF. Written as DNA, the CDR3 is TGTGCCAGCAGTTACCAGAAGGGGAGCAATCAGCCCCAGCATTTT.

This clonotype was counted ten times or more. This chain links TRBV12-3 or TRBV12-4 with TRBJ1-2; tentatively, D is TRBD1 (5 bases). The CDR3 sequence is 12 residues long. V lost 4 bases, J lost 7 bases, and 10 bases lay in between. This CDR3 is CASSSGGGGYTF. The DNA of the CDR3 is TGTGCCAGCAGTTCGGGGGGAGGTGGCTACACCTTC.

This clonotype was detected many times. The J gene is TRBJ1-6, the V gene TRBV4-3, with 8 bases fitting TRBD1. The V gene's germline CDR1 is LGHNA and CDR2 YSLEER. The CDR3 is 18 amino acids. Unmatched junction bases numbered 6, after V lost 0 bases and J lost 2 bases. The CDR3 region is CASSQDRTGGTYNSPLHF. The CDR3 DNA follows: TGCGCCAGCAGCCAAGACCGCACAGGGGGAACCTATAATTCACCCCTCCACTTT.

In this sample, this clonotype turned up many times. This CDR3 is CASSWTSWAGELFF. CDR3 nucleotide sequence: TGTGCCAGCAGTTGGACTAGCTGGGCCGGGGAGCTGTTTTTT. This chain joins TRBV6-2 or TRBV6-3 and TRBJ2-2; 8 nucleotides align to TRBD2. The V gene's germline CDR1 is MNHEY and CDR2 SVGEGT. The CDR3 sequence is 14 residues long. J was trimmed by 6 bases and V by 4 bases; bases with no gene match: 4.

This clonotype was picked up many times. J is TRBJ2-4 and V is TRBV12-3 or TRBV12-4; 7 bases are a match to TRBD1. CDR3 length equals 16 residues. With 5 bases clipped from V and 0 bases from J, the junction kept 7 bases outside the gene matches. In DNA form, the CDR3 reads TGTGCCAGCAGTCCAGGGACAGCTCTAGCCAAAAACATTCAGTACTTC. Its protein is CASSPGTALAKNIQYF.

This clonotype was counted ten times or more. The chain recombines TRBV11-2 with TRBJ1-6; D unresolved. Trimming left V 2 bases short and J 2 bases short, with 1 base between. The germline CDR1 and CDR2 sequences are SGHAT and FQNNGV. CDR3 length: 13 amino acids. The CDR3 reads CASSLTYNSPLHF. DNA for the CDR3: TGTGCCAGCAGCTTAACCTATAATTCACCCCTCCACTTT.

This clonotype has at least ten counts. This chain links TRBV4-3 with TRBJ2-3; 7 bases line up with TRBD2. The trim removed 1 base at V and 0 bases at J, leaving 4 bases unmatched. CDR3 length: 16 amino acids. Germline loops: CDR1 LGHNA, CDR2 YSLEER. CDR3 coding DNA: TGCGCCAGCAGCCAAGGACGGGGGGTGAGCACAGATACGCAGTATTTT. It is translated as CASSQGRGVSTDTQYF.

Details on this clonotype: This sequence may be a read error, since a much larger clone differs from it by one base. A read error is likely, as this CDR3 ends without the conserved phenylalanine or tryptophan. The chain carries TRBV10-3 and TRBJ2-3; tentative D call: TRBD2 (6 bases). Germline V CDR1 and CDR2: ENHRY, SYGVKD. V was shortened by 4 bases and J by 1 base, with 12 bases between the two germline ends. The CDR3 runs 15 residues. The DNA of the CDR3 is TGTGCCATCAGTGGAAGCGGGTTGCGCACAGATACGCAGTATTCT. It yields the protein CAISGSGLRTDTQYS.

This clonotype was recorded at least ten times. CDR3 bases: TGTGCCAGCAGTTTGGCAGGGATACGTTACAATGAGCAGTTCTTC. The encoded protein is CASSLAGIRYNEQFF. The rearrangement uses TRBV12-3 or TRBV12-4 and TRBJ2-1; D perhaps matches TRBD1 (5 bases). Trimming shortened V by 3 bases and J by 4 bases, and 13 bases separated the two germline ends. This CDR3 comprises 15 residues.

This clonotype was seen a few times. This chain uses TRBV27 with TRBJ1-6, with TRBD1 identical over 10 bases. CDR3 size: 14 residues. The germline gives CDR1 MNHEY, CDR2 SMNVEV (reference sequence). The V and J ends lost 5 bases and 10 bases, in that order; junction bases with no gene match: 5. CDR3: CASSPGTGESPLHF. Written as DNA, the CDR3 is TGTGCCAGCAGTCCCGGGACAGGGGAATCACCCCTCCACTTT.

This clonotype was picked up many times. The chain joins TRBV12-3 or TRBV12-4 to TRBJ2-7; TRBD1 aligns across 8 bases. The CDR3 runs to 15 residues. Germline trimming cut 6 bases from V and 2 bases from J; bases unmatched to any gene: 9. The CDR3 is CASSPSGQVTYEQYF. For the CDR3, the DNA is TGTGCCAGCAGCCCTTCGGGACAGGTCACCTACGAGCAGTACTTC.

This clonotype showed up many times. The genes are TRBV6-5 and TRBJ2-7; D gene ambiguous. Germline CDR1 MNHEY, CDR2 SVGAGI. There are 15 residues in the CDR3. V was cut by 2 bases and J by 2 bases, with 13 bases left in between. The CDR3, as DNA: TGTGCCAGCAGTTACGGACCCACTATAACCTACGAGCAGTACTTC. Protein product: CASSYGPTITYEQYF.